A single sample gave rise to the 29 T cell receptor beta chains below, sequenced in a study of blood T cell repertoires in COVID-19. The assay was immunoSEQ multiplex PCR, and TCRdb's table has in-frame clones only and misses some. The profile shows about 59,000 clones, approximately 79% of them singletons. Sequences were obtained from peripheral blood. All receptors derive from a man aged 55 to 70 with acute or convalescent COVID-19.

This clone was recorded many times. J is TRBJ1-4 and V is TRBV21-1; the table's D gene call, TRBD1, was not cross checked with the DNA. TRBV21-1 is termed a pseudogene. The CDR3 length is 15 residues. DNA of the CDR3: TGTGCCAGCGTACAAAGGGTAGGGGCTGGGGAAAAACTGTTTTTT. Protein: CASVQRVGAGEKLFF.

The chain is built from TRBV4-1 and TRBJ1-1; 8 bases agree with TRBD1. Germline CDR1 and CDR2: MGHRA and YSYEKL. The CDR3 runs 15 residues. V was pared by 1 base and J by 4 bases, with 5 bases of the junction left unmatched. This chain's CDR3 is CASSQGGQGITEAFF. CDR3 in DNA: TGCGCCAGCAGCCAAGGTGGACAGGGTATCACTGAAGCTTTCTTT.

The J gene is TRBJ1-1, the V gene TRBV7-9; a possible D gene is TRBD1 (5 bases). The CDR3 contains 11 residues. The germline CDR1 and CDR2 sequences are SEHNR and FQNEAQ (reference sequence). The V end was cut by 5 bases, the J end by 7 bases, with 8 bases between. Here the CDR3 DNA reads TGTGCCAGCAGCAGGGGAGTTGAAGCTTTCTTT. This encodes CASSRGVEAFF.

The chain carries TRBV11-3 and TRBJ2-5, with D possibly being TRBD1 (5 bases). Per the germline V gene, CDR1 is SGHNT and CDR2 is YENEEA. The CDR3 runs to 16 residues. V shed 0 bases and J shed 2 bases, with 13 bases lying between them. CDR3 region: CASSLDSGNIQETQYF. CDR3 DNA: TGTGCCAGCAGCTTAGATTCAGGGAACATACAAGAGACCCAGTACTTC.

The chain uses TRBV5-1 and TRBJ1-2; TRBD1 is a possible D gene (6 bases). CDR1 is SGHRS, CDR2 YFSETQ, per germline. Deletions cut 0 bases from V and 5 bases from J, with 8 bases between. This CDR3 region has 13 residues. This chain's CDR3 is CASSLGGGYGYTF. DNA of the CDR3: TGCGCCAGCAGCTTGGGAGGGGGTTATGGCTACACCTTC.

V usage is TRBV12-3 or TRBV12-4 and J usage is TRBJ1-4; D perhaps matches TRBD1 (5 bases). Trimming stripped 5 bases from V and 6 bases from J, with 10 bases between. This CDR3 spans 13 amino acids. CDR3 bases: TGTGCCAGCAGTCGGGGGAGGCATGAAAAACTGTTTTTT. Its translation: CASSRGRHEKLFF.

The J gene is TRBJ2-7, the V gene TRBV5-1; D gene ambiguous. This CDR3 contains 14 residues. Trimming stripped 0 bases from V and 3 bases from J, with 10 bases between. Germline V gives CDR1 SGHRS, CDR2 YFSETQ. CDR3 nucleotides: TGCGCCAGCAGCTTGGGTGACACCCGCTACGAGCAGTACTTC. This gives the protein CASSLGDTRYEQYF.

The chain uses TRBV18 and TRBJ2-3, with a possible D match to TRBD2 (5 bases). The CDR3 runs 17 residues. The germline CDR1 and CDR2 sequences are KGHSH and LQKENI. Trimming left V 3 bases short and J 6 bases short, with 22 bases between. CDR3 protein: CASSPSHISGYSDTQYF. The CDR3 coding sequence is TGTGCCAGCTCACCTAGTCATATATCGGGGTACTCGGATACGCAGTATTTT.

The CDR3 loop reads CAGDEGANYGYTF. As DNA, the CDR3 is TGTGCCGGGGACGAGGGGGCTAACTATGGCTACACCTTC. The chain carries TRBV2 and TRBJ1-2, with a possible D match to TRBD1 (6 bases). Germline CDR1 reads SNHLY; CDR2 reads FYNNEI. This CDR3 comprises 13 residues. Trimming left V 11 bases short and J 0 bases short, with 13 bases between.

This rearrangement joins TRBV4-1 to TRBJ1-1; D ambiguous. The V end lost 0 bases, the J end lost 2 bases, and 13 bases lay between the germline ends. The CDR3 runs 16 residues. Germline assignment: CDR1 MGHRA and CDR2 YSYEKL. The CDR3 loop reads CASSQDLSRVNTEAFF. The CDR3 DNA is TGCGCCAGCAGCCAAGATCTCTCTCGGGTAAACACTGAAGCTTTCTTT.

This chain uses TRBV9 with TRBJ2-1, with TRBD2 matching 9 bases. With 5 bases clipped from V and 3 bases from J, the junction kept 6 bases outside the gene matches. The CDR3 has 15 residues. Germline V gene sequence: CDR1 SGDLS, CDR2 YYNGEE. The CDR3 nucleotides read TGTGCCAGCAGTCCTAGCGGGGAGCGCTACAATGAGCAGTTCTTC. This translates into CASSPSGERYNEQFF. Based on the CDR3 plus reference TRBV9 and TRBJ2-1, the full variable domain is DSGVTQTPKHLITATGQRVTLRCSPRSGDLSVYWYQQSLDQGLQFLIQYYNGEERAKGNILERFSAQQFPDLHSELNLSSLELGDSALYFCASSPSGERYNEQFFGPGTRLTVL.

The genes are TRBV7-6 and TRBJ2-5; 7 bases map to TRBD2. Germline lookup yields CDR1 SGHVS and CDR2 FNYEAQ. V lost 1 base, J lost 3 bases, and 5 bases stayed unmatched. CDR3 length: 15 amino acids. The CDR3 region is CASSLVSRGEETQYF. CDR3 nucleotide sequence: TGTGCCAGCAGCTTAGTATCTCGGGGGGAAGAGACCCAGTACTTC.

This clone was recorded only once. This chain joins TRBV7-2 and TRBJ1-3, with D perhaps TRBD1 (5 bases). V dropped 1 base and J dropped 2 bases, with 6 bases sitting between them. Germline V lookup: CDR1 SGHTA, CDR2 FQGNSA. The CDR3 loop spans 14 amino acids. CDR3 region: CASSLVGAGNTIYF. CDR3 bases: TGTGCCAGCAGCTTAGTAGGGGCTGGAAACACCATATATTTT.

This clone was counted once. The rearrangement joins TRBV14 to TRBJ1-2; 8 bases are a match to TRBD1. The V gene end was trimmed by 4 bases and the J gene end by 6 bases; junction bases not matched to a gene: 4. The CDR3 spans 13 residues. CDR1 SGHDN and CDR2 FVKESK come from the germline V gene. CDR3 nucleotide sequence: TGTGCCAGCAGCCCGGACAGGGTTAATGGCTACACCTTC. Translating it yields CASSPDRVNGYTF.

The chain has TRBV11-2 and TRBJ2-7, with TRBD2 matching 7 bases. V gave up 4 bases and J gave up 1 base; unmatched junction bases: 7. This CDR3 has 15 residues. Germline V gene data show CDR1 as SGHAT and CDR2 as FQNNGV. CDR3 amino acids: CASSSQRGLSYEQYF. CDR3 in DNA: TGTGCCAGCAGCTCTCAGCGGGGCCTATCCTACGAGCAGTACTTC.

This clone was counted once. In nucleotides, the CDR3 is TGTGCCAGCTCACCGGATCAGGGGGCCTTCACCTTC. Encoded protein: CASSPDQGAFTF. The chain combines TRBV18 with TRBJ1-2; 8 bases match TRBD1. This CDR3 is 12 amino acids long. CDR1 is KGHSH and CDR2 is LQKENI in the germline V gene. V dropped 3 bases and J dropped 13; count of bases not matched to a gene: 7.

The chain uses TRBV7-9 and TRBJ1-3; D gene unclear. CDR3 size: 14 residues. Germline assignment: CDR1 SEHNR and CDR2 FQNEAQ (reference sequence). V was trimmed by 11 bases and J by 0 bases, leaving 14 bases between them. CDR3 in DNA: TGTGCCGTCGGAGGTCCCCTCTCTGGAAACACCATATATTTT. Amino acids: CAVGGPLSGNTIYF.

The rearrangement links TRBV6-5 to TRBJ2-1, with a weak D call TRBD1 (6 bases). The V gene lost 6 bases and the J gene lost 14 bases, with 20 bases spanning the gap. This CDR3 has 13 residues. From germline, CDR1 is MNHEY and CDR2 SVGAGI. The CDR3 is CASRIQQGSSEFF. The CDR3 DNA sequence: TGTGCCAGCAGAATTCAACAGGGTTCGTCGGAGTTCTTC.

The rearrangement uses TRBV7-2 and TRBJ1-1; no firm D call. Trimming stripped 2 bases from V and 3 bases from J, with 10 bases between. There are 14 residues in the CDR3. In germline, CDR1 is SGHTA, CDR2 FQGNSA. Written as DNA, the CDR3 is TGTGCCAGCAGCTTATTCCGGGGTTACACTGAAGCTTTCTTT. This gives the protein CASSLFRGYTEAFF.

The chain has TRBV7-8 and TRBJ2-1, with D possibly being TRBD2 (7 bases). This CDR3 is 15 amino acids long. V was cut by 3 bases and J by 4 bases, with 13 bases left in between. Germline V gene sequence: CDR1 SGHVS, CDR2 FQNEAQ. CDR3 amino acids: CASSLGGGGYNEQFF. CDR3 sequence (DNA): TGTGCCAGCAGCTTGGGCGGGGGCGGTTACAATGAGCAGTTCTTC. The full variable domain, completed using reference TRBV7-8 and TRBJ2-1, is GAGVSQSPRYKVAKRGQDVALRCDPISGHVSLFWYQQALGQGPEFLTYFQNEAQLDKSGLPSDRFFAERPEGSVSTLKIQRTQQEDSAVYLCASSLGGGGYNEQFFGPGTRLTVL.

The chain couples TRBV24-1 to TRBJ1-6; D gene ambiguous. The V and J ends lost 4 bases and 8 bases respectively, with 11 bases between them. Looked up from germline, CDR1 is KGHDR and CDR2 is SFDVKD. The CDR3 contains 14 residues. CDR3 nucleotides: TGTGCCACCAGTGAAGCCCTCGCCGATTCACCCCTCCACTTT. Amino acids: CATSEALADSPLHF.

The chain couples TRBV19 to TRBJ1-5; possibly TRBD1 for D (5 bases). V was shortened by 5 bases and J by 3 bases, with 17 bases between the two germline ends. This CDR3 region has 16 residues. The germline CDR1 and CDR2 sequences are LNHDA and SQIVND (reference sequence). The CDR3, as DNA: TGTGCCAGTAGTCCTCCTCCGGGAGGGGTCAATCAGCCCCAGCATTTT. Translation: CASSPPPGGVNQPQHF. The variable domain in full, with the rest retrieved from reference TRBV19 and TRBJ1-5, is DGGITQSPKYLFRKEGQNVTLSCEQNLNHDAMYWYRQDPGQGLRLIYYSQIVNDFQKGDIAEGYSVSREKKESFPLTVTSAQKNPTAFYLCASSPPPGGVNQPQHFGDGTRLSIL.

V is TRBV6-5 and J is TRBJ1-1, with D possibly being TRBD1 (5 bases). There are 14 residues in the CDR3. The germline gives CDR1 MNHEY, CDR2 SVGAGI. Between the trimmed V and J ends, which lost 3 bases and 3 bases, there was a span of 11 bases. The CDR3 DNA is TGTGCCAGCAGTTATGGGGCAGTAGACACTGAAGCTTTCTTT. Its translation is CASSYGAVDTEAFF.

The count of this clone is one. The chain carries TRBV21-1 and TRBJ2-5; the table's TRBD1 call for D was not verified on the DNA. TRBV21-1 is an annotated pseudogene. There are 14 residues in the CDR3. The CDR3 loop reads CASSCAGNQETQYF. For the CDR3, the DNA is TGTGCCAGCAGTTGTGCAGGGAACCAAGAGACCCAGTACTTC.

This clone has only a few counts. The V and J genes are TRBV11-3 and TRBJ1-1; D is undetermined. Looked up from germline, CDR1 is SGHNT and CDR2 is YENEEA. The CDR3 consists of 13 residues. V was clipped by 4 bases and J by 1 base, with 7 bases between them. The CDR3 reads CASSSTQNTEAFF. CDR3 sequence (DNA): TGTGCCAGCAGCTCTACTCAGAACACTGAAGCTTTCTTT.

In this sample, this clone turned up a few times. This chain links TRBV23-1 with TRBJ2-5; 7 bases line up with TRBD2. TRBV23-1 is an ORF for which the function is uncertain. V shed 2 bases and J 6 bases; nucleotides not matched to a gene: 15. CDR3 size: 17 residues. DNA for the CDR3: TGCGCCAGCAGTCAAGGACTAGGCAGGGAAAATCGGAAGACCCAGTACTTC. Protein: CASSQGLGRENRKTQYF.

The chain links TRBV12-5 to TRBJ1-6, with a tentative D call TRBD1 (5 bases). The V end lost 7 bases, the J end lost 14 bases, and 18 bases lay between the germline ends. CDR3 length: 13 residues. The germline gives CDR1 LGHNT, CDR2 FRNRAP. In DNA form, the CDR3 reads TGTGCTAGTGCTTCGGGGGGGGTTGGGGCCCTCCACTTT. Amino acids: CASASGGVGALHF.

The CDR3 region has the DNA TGTGCCATCAAAAGCGCTATGAACACTGAAGCTTTCTTT. The encoded protein is CAIKSAMNTEAFF. The chain couples TRBV10-3 to TRBJ1-1; D call uncertain. The CDR3 sequence is 13 residues long. CDR1 is ENHRY and CDR2 is SYGVKD in the germline V gene. The germline V and J ends were trimmed by 7 bases and 0 bases, with 9 bases remaining between them.

The chain is built from TRBV5-1 and TRBJ1-1; the match to TRBD1 covers 9 bases. CDR3 length equals 14 residues. J gave up 11 bases and V 4 bases, and 12 bases lay outside the gene matches. The V gene's germline CDR1 is SGHRS and CDR2 YFSETQ. The CDR3 sequence is CASSILRTGDEAFF. CDR3 in DNA: TGCGCCAGCAGCATCCTTCGGACAGGGGACGAGGCTTTCTTT.